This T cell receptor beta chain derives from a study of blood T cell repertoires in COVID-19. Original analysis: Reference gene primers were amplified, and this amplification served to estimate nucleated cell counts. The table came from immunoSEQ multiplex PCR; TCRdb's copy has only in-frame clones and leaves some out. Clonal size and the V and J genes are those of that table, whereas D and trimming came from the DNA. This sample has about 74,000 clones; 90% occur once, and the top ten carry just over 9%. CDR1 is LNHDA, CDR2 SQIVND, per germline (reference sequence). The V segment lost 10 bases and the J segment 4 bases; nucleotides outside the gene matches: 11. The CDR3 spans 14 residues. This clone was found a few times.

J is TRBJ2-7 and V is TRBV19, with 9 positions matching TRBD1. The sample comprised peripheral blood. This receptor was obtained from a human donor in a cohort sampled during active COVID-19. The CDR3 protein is CATGGGQGRYEQYF. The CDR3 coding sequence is TGTGCCACCGGAGGGGGACAGGGCCGATACGAGCAGTACTTC.